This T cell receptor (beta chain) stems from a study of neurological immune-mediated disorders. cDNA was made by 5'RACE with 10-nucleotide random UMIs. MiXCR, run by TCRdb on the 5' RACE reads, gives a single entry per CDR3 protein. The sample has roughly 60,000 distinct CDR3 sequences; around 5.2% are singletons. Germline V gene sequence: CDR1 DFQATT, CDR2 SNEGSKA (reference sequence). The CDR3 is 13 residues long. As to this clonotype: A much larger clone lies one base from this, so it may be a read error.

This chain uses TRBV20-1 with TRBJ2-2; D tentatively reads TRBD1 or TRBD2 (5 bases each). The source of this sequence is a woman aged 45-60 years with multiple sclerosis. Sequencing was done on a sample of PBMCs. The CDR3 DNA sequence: TGCAGTGCTAGAGAACCCAGGGTCGGGGAGCTGTTATTT. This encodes CSAREPRVGELLF.